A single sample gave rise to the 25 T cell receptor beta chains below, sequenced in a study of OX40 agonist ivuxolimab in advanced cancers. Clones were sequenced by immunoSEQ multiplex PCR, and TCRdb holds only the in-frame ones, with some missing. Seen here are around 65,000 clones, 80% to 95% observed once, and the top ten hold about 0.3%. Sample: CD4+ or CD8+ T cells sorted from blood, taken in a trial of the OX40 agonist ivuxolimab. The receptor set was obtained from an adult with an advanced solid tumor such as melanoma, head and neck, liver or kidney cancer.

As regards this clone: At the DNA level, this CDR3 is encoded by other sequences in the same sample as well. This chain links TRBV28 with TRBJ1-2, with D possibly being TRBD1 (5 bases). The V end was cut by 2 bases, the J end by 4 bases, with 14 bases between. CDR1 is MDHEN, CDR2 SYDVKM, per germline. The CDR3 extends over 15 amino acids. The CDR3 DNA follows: TGTGCCAGCAGTTTAGGTGGGGGACGGAGCTATGGCTACACCTTC. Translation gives CASSLGGGRSYGYTF.

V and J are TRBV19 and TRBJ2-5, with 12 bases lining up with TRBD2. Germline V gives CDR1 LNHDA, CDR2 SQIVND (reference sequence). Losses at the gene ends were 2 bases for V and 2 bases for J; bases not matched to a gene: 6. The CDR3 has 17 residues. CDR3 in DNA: TGTGCCAGTAGTATAACTAGCGGGAGGAACGGGCAAGAGACCCAGTACTTC. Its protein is CASSITSGRNGQETQYF.

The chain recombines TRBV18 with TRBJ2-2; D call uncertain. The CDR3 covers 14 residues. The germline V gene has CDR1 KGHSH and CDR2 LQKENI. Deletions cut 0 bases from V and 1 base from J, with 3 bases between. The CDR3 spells CASSPPRNTGELFF. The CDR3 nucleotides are TGTGCCAGCTCACCACCCAGGAACACCGGGGAGCTGTTTTTT.

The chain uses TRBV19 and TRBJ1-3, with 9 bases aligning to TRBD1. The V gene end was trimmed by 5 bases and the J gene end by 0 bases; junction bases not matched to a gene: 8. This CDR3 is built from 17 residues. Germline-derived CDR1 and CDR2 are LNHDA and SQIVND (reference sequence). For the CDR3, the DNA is TGTGCCAGTAGTCTCCCGGGACAGGGCACCTCTGGAAACACCATATATTTT. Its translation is CASSLPGQGTSGNTIYF. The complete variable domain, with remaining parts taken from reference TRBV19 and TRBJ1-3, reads DGGITQSPKYLFRKEGQNVTLSCEQNLNHDAMYWYRQDPGQGLRLIYYSQIVNDFQKGDIAEGYSVSREKKESFPLTVTSAQKNPTAFYLCASSLPGQGTSGNTIYFGEGSWLTVV.

Written as DNA, the CDR3 is TGTGCCAGCTCGGGGGTCCGACTAGGTGGCTACACCTTC. Protein product: CASSGVRLGGYTF. The chain is built from TRBV28 and TRBJ1-2; TRBD1 might be the D (5 bases). The CDR3 runs 13 residues. The germline V gene has CDR1 MDHEN and CDR2 SYDVKM. V dropped 8 bases and J dropped 7 bases, with 17 bases sitting between them.

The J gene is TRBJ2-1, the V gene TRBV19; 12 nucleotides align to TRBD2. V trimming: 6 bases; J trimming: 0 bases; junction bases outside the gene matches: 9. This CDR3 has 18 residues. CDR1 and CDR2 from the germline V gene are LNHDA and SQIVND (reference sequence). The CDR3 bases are TGTGCCAGTAGCGCAGGACTAGCGGGACCACGCTCCTACAATGAGCAGTTCTTC. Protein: CASSAGLAGPRSYNEQFF. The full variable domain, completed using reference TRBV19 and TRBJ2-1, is DGGITQSPKYLFRKEGQNVTLSCEQNLNHDAMYWYRQDPGQGLRLIYYSQIVNDFQKGDIAEGYSVSREKKESFPLTVTSAQKNPTAFYLCASSAGLAGPRSYNEQFFGPGTRLTVL.

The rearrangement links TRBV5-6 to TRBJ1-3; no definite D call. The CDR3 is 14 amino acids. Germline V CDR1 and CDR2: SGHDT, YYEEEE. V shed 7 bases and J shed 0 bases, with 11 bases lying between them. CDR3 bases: TGTGCCAGCTTGAAGCGGGGCTCTGGAAACACCATATATTTT. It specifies CASLKRGSGNTIYF.

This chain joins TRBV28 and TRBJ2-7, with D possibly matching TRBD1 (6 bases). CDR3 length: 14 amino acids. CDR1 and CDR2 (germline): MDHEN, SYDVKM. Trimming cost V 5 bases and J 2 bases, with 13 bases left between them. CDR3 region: CASSTGQRPYEQYF. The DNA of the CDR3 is TGTGCCAGCAGTACCGGACAGAGACCCTACGAGCAGTACTTC. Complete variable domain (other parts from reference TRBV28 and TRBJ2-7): DVKVTQSSRYLVKRTGEKVFLECVQDMDHENMFWYRQDPGLGLRLIYFSYDVKMKEKGDIPEGYSVSREKKERFSLILESASTNQTSMYLCASSTGQRPYEQYFGPGTRLTVT.

The CDR3 DNA is TGTGCCAGCAGCGTAGATCCAGGGAGTGGGGTTAACACTGAAGCTTTCTTT. Its translation: CASSVDPGSGVNTEAFF. This chain joins TRBV9 and TRBJ1-1, with a weak D call TRBD1 (5 bases). Trimming shortened V by 0 bases and J by 2 bases, and 17 bases separated the two germline ends. The length of the CDR3 is 17 residues. Germline loops: CDR1 SGDLS, CDR2 YYNGEE.

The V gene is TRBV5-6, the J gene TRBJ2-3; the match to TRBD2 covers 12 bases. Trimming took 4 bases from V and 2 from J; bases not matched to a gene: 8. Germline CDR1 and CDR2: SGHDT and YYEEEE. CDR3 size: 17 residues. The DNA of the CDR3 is TGTGCCAGCAGCGGCACTAGCGGGAGGAGAATCACAGATACGCAGTATTTT. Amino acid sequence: CASSGTSGRRITDTQYF.

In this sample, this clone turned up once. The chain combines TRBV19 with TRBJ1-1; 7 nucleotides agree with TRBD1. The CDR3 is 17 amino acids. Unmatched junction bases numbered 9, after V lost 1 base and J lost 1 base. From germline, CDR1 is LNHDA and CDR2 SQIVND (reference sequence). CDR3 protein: CASSIARGRRGNTEAFF. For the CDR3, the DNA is TGTGCCAGTAGTATAGCGAGGGGGCGCCGGGGGAACACTGAAGCTTTCTTT.

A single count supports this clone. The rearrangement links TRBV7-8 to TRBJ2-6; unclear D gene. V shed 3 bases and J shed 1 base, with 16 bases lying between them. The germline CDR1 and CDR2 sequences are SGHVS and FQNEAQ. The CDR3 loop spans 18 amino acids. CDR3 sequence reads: CASSFQAPSTSGANVLTF. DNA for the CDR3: TGTGCCAGCAGCTTCCAGGCCCCCTCCACGTCTGGGGCCAACGTCCTGACTTTC. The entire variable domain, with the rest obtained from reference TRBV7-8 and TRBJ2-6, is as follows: GAGVSQSPRYKVAKRGQDVALRCDPISGHVSLFWYQQALGQGPEFLTYFQNEAQLDKSGLPSDRFFAERPEGSVSTLKIQRTQQEDSAVYLCASSFQAPSTSGANVLTFGAGSRLTVL.

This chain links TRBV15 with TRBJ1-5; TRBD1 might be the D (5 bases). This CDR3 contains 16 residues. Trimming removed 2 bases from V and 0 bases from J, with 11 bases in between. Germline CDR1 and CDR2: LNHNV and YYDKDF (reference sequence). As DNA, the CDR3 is TGTGCCACCAGCAGACTGACAGAGCCTAGCAATCAGCCCCAGCATTTT. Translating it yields CATSRLTEPSNQPQHF.

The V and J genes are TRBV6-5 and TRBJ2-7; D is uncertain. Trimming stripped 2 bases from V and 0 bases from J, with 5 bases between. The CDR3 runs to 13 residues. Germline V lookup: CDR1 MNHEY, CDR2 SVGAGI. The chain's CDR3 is CASSYRNSYEQYF. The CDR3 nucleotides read TGTGCCAGCAGTTACCGCAACTCCTACGAGCAGTACTTC.

This CDR3 is CASSEFLAPRGGAEQYF. CDR3 DNA sequence: TGTGCCAGCAGTGAATTCTTGGCCCCCCGGGGGGGTGCAGAGCAGTACTTC. The J gene is TRBJ2-7, the V gene TRBV25-1; 8 nucleotides align to TRBD2. V shed 1 base and J 7 bases; nucleotides not matched to a gene: 15. The CDR3 runs to 17 residues. CDR1 MGHDK and CDR2 SYGVNS come from the germline V gene.

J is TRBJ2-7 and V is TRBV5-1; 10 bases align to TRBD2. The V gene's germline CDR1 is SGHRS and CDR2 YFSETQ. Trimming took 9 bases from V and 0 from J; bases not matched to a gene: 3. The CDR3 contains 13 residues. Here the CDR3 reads CATRTSGSYEQYF. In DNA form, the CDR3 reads TGCGCCACCCGGACTAGCGGCTCCTACGAGCAGTACTTC.

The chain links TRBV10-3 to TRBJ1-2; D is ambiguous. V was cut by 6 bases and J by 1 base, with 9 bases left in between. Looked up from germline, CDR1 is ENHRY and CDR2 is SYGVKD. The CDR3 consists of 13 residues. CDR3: CAISGVNNYGYTF. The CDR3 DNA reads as TGTGCCATCAGCGGGGTCAATAACTATGGCTACACCTTC.

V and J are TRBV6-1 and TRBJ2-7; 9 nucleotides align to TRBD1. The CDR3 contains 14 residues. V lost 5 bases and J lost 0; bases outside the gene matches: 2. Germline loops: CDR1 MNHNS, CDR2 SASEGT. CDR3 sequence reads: CASSLTGGSYEQYF. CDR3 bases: TGTGCCAGCAGTCTGACAGGGGGCTCCTACGAGCAGTACTTC.

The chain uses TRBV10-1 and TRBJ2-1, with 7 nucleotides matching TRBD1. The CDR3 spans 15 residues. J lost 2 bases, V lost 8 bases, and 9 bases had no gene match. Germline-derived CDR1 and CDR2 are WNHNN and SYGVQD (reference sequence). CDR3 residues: CASGQSGQPYNEQFF. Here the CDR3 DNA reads TGCGCCAGCGGGCAATCGGGACAGCCCTACAATGAGCAGTTCTTC.

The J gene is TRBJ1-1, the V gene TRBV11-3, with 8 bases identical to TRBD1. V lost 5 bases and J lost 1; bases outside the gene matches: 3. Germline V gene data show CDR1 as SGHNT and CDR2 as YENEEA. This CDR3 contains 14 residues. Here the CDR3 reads CASSPGTGNTEAFF. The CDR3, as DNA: TGTGCCAGCAGCCCCGGGACAGGGAACACTGAAGCTTTCTTT.

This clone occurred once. The CDR3 loop reads CASSPRQGATSPGELFF. The CDR3 DNA is TGTGCCAGCAGTCCGCGACAGGGGGCTACTTCCCCCGGGGAGCTGTTTTTT. This sequence joins TRBV2 and TRBJ2-2; 10 nucleotides line up with TRBD1. Germline loops: CDR1 SNHLY, CDR2 FYNNEI. V dropped 5 bases and J dropped 6; count of bases not matched to a gene: 12. The CDR3 loop spans 17 amino acids.

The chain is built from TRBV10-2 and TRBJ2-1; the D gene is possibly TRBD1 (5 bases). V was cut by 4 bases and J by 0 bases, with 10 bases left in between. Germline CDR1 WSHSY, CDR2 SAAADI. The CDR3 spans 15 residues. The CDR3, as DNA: TGCGCCAGCAGTGTGAGGCAGGGCTCCTACAATGAGCAGTTCTTC. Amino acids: CASSVRQGSYNEQFF.

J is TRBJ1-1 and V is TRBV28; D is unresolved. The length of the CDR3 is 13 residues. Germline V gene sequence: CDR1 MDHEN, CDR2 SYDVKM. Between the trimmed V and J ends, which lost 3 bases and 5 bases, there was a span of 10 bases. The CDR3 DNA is TGTGCCAGCAGTTTCCCTTTAGGGACTGAAGCTTTCTTT. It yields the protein CASSFPLGTEAFF.

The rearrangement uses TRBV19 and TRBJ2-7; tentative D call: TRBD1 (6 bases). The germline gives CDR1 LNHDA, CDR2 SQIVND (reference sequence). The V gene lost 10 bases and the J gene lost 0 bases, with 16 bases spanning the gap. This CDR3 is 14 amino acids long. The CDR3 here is CATSEDRSSYEQYF. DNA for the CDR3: TGTGCCACCTCCGAAGACAGGAGCTCCTACGAGCAGTACTTC.

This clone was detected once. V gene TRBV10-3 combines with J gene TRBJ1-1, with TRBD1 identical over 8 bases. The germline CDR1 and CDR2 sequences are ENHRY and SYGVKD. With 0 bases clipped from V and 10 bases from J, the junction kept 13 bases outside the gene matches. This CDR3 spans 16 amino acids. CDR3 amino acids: CAISESWTGTSRGAFF. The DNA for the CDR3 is TGTGCCATCAGTGAGTCATGGACAGGGACCAGCAGAGGAGCTTTCTTT.